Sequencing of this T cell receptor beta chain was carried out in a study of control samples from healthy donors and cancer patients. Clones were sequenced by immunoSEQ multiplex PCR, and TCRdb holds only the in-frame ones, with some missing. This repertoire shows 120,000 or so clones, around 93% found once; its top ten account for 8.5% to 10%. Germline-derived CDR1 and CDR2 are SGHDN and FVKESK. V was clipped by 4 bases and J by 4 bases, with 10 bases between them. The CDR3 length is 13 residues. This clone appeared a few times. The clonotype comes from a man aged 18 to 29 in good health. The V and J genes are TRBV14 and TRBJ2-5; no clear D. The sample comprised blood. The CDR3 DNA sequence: TGTGCCAGCAGCCTTTCTGGGCGAGAGACCCAGTACTTC. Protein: CASSLSGRETQYF.